The clone carrying this T cell receptor (beta chain) was seen once. The antigen is unknown. The amount of total RNA extracted per sample was at least 6 micrograms. The J segment lost 2 bases and the V segment lost 4 bases, leaving 10 bases of the junction unmatched. This CDR3 is 16 amino acids long. This sample was included in a study of blood T cells in healthy people across ages. Study-wide points: TCR beta diversity tracked closely with naive T cell percentage. Reliance upon unsorted PBMCs precluded definitive naive versus antigen-experienced comparison.

A second roughly 6 to 11 cycle PCR used barcoded and J-beta primers. Template switching added a 12-random-nucleotide identifier to every cDNA molecule. Each CDR3 protein gets one entry after TCRdb re-called the 5' RACE reads with MiXCR. The data hold 980,000 or so distinct CDR3 sequences, with around 46% observed a single time. This chain uses TRBV12-3 or TRBV12-4 with TRBJ1-2; TRBD1 aligns across 7 bases. This sequence was found in a man aged 25 to 45 in good health. Sequences were obtained from blood. CDR3 coding DNA: TGTGCCAGCAGTTCCCGAGGGGGCAGGGGAAACTATGGCTACACCTTC. Protein sequence: CASSSRGGRGNYGYTF.